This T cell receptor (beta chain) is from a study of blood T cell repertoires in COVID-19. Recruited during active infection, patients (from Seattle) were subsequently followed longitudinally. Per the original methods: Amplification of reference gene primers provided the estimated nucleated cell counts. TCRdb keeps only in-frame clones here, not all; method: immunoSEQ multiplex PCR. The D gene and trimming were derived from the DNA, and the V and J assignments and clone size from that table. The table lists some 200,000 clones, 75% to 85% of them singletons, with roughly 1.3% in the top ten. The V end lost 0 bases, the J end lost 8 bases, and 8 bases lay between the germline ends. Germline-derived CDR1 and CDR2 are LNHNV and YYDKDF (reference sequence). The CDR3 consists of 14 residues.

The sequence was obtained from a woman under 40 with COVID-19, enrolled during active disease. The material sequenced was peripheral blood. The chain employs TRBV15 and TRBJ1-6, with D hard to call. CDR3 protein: CATSRDQQDSPLHF. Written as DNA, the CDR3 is TGTGCCACCAGCAGAGATCAGCAGGATTCACCCCTCCACTTT.